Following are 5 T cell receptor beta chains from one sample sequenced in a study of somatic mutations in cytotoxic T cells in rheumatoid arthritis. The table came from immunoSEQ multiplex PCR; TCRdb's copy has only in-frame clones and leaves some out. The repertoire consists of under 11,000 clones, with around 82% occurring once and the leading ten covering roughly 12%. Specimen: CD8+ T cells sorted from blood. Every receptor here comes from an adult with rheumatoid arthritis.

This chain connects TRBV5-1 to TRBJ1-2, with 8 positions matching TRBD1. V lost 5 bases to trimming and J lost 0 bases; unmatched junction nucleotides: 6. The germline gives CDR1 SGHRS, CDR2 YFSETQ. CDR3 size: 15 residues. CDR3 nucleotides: TGCGCCAGCAGACGAGCGACAGGGGCTAACTATGGCTACACCTTC. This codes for CASRRATGANYGYTF.

CDR3 protein: CASSSTSGGPPGELFF. In DNA, the CDR3 is TGTGCCAGCAGCTCTACTAGCGGGGGGCCCCCCGGGGAGCTGTTTTTT. J is TRBJ2-2 and V is TRBV5-4; 12 positions match TRBD2. The V gene end was trimmed by 3 bases and the J gene end by 6 bases; junction bases not matched to a gene: 6. The CDR3 runs to 16 residues. Germline lookup yields CDR1 SGHNT and CDR2 YYREEE (reference sequence).

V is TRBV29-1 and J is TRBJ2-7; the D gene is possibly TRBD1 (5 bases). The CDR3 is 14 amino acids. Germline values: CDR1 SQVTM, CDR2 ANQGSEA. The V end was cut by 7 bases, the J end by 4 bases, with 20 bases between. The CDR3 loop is CSARLDSVLYEQYF. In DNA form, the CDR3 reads TGCAGCGCCCGCCTTGACAGTGTCCTTTACGAGCAGTACTTC.

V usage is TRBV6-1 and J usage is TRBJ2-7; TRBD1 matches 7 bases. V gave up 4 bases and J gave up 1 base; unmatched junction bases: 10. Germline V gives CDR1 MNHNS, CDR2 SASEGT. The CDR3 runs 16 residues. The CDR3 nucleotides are TGTGCCAGCAGTGCCTTAATCGGGACAGCGTCCTACGAGCAGTACTTC. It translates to CASSALIGTASYEQYF.

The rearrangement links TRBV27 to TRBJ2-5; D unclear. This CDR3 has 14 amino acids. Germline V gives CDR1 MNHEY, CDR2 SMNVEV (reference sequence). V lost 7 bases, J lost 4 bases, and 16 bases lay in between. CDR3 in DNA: TGTGCCAGCAATTTCCTAGGGTCCGCAGAGACCCAGTACTTC. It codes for CASNFLGSAETQYF.